These T cell receptor beta chains were read from a single sample in a study of blood T cell repertoires in COVID-19. The protocol was immunoSEQ multiplex PCR, while the TCRdb copy is restricted to in-frame clones and leaves out a portion. The sample includes 490,000 or so clones, more than 85% of them seen just once. The sequenced sample consisted of PBMCs or T cells enriched from blood (not recorded which). These receptors all come from an older woman who had recovered from COVID-19. The CDR3 runs from the conserved cysteine through the conserved F or W. The D gene is left open where the match is weak. The size entry is marked missing in some rows and otherwise reads once, few, many or a size class.

CASRFQGTANTGELFF	TGTGCCAGCAGATTCCAAGGGACAGCGAACACCGGGGAGCTGTTTTTT	TRBV7-2	TRBJ2-2	TRBD1	once
CASSRSSGGAGEQYF	TGTGCCAGCAGCCGATCTAGCGGGGGGGCGGGCGAGCAGTACTTC	TRBV3-1/TRBV3-2	TRBJ2-7	TRBD2	.
CASRPLATQETQYF	TGTGCCAGTAGGCCACTAGCAACCCAAGAGACCCAGTACTTC	TRBV19	TRBJ2-5	.	.
CASSPTGGYGYTF	TGTGCCAGTAGCCCGACAGGTGGCTATGGCTACACCTTC	TRBV19	TRBJ1-2	.	once
CASSDRASSYEQYF	TGTGCCAGCAGTGACAGGGCTAGCTCCTACGAGCAGTACTTC	TRBV7-2	TRBJ2-7	TRBD1	.
CAISNRGQNTEAFF	TGTGCCATCAGCAACAGGGGTCAGAACACTGAAGCTTTCTTT	TRBV10-3	TRBJ1-1	TRBD1	.
CATSDSAGGQGQYF	TGTGCCACCAGTGATTCGGCGGGGGGACAAGGGCAGTATTTT	TRBV24-1	TRBJ2-3	TRBD2	.
CASSNSGVRTDTQYF	TGTGCCAGCAGCAATAGCGGGGTTCGTACAGATACGCAGTATTTT	TRBV9	TRBJ2-3	TRBD2	.
CASSLQGTLKGAFF	TGTGCCAGCAGTTTGCAGGGCACCCTGAAGGGGGCTTTCTTT	TRBV27	TRBJ1-1	.	.
CASSLGLGRQGYSNQPQHF	TGTGCCAGCAGCTTAGGGTTAGGGCGACAGGGGTATAGCAATCAGCCCCAGCATTTT	TRBV7-2	TRBJ1-5	TRBD1	.
CASSYYSPLHF	TGCGCCAGCAGCTACTATTCACCCCTCCACTTT	TRBV5-1	TRBJ1-6	.	.
CATSDLVLGYTF	TGTGCCACCAGTGATTTGGTCCTTGGCTACACCTTC	TRBV24-1	TRBJ1-2	.	.
CASTEESSYNSPLHF	TGTGCCTCAACCGAGGAAAGCTCCTATAATTCACCCCTCCACTTT	TRBV5-4	TRBJ1-6	.	.
CASSEREGKQFF	TGTGCCAGCAGTGAAAGGGAGGGGAAACAGTTCTTC	TRBV6-1	TRBJ2-1	TRBD2	.
CASSIERVRYNEQFF	TGTGCCAGTAGTATTGAGCGGGTGAGATACAATGAGCAGTTCTTC	TRBV19	TRBJ2-1	.	.
CASSFPTARETQYF	TGTGCCAGCAGCTTCCCCACGGCGAGGGAGACCCAGTACTTC	TRBV5-5	TRBJ2-5	.	.
CASLNRGDEKLFF	TGTGCCAGCCTGAACAGGGGCGATGAAAAACTGTTTTTT	TRBV6-6	TRBJ1-4	TRBD1	.
CASVEGLNTEAFF	TGTGCCAGCGTGGAGGGCCTGAACACTGAAGCTTTCTTT	TRBV18	TRBJ1-1	.	.
CASSLIPSGGTTGELFF	TGTGCCAGCAGCTTGATTCCTAGCGGGGGGACCACCGGGGAGCTGTTTTTT	TRBV5-5	TRBJ2-2	TRBD2	.
CSATPQYGYTF	TGCAGTGCTACGCCCCAGTATGGCTACACCTTC	TRBV20-1	TRBJ1-2	.	.
CASSQDHRGTGELFF	TGTGCCAGCAGCCAAGATCACAGGGGAACCGGGGAGCTGTTTTTT	TRBV3-1/TRBV3-2	TRBJ2-2	TRBD1	.
CASGGRNEKLFF	TGTGCCAGCGGGGGCCGTAATGAAAAACTGTTTTTT	TRBV27	TRBJ1-4	.	.
CASSLDLSGGRYGYTF	TGTGCCAGCAGCTTAGATCTGTCAGGGGGCCGGTATGGCTACACCTTC	TRBV11-2	TRBJ1-2	TRBD1	.
CASSLAPGLAGRKSYEQYF	TGCGCCAGCAGCTTGGCTCCGGGACTAGCGGGGAGGAAGTCCTACGAGCAGTACTTC	TRBV5-1	TRBJ2-7	TRBD2	.
CSALKRETQYF	TGCAGTGCCTTAAAACGGGAGACCCAGTACTTC	TRBV20-1	TRBJ2-5	.	.
CASSLRMGGNIQYF	TGTGCCAGCAGCTTGAGGATGGGAGGAAACATTCAGTACTTC	TRBV5-6	TRBJ2-4	.	.
CASSPRGQVLMNTEAFF	TGTGCCAGCAGCCCCAGGGGACAGGTCTTAATGAACACTGAAGCTTTCTTT	TRBV5-4	TRBJ1-1	TRBD1	.
CASRRDSAYEQYF	TGTGCCAGCAGAAGAGACTCTGCCTACGAGCAGTACTTC	TRBV6-5	TRBJ2-7	.	.
CASSYRRSTYNEQFF	TGTGCCAGCAGCTACCGTAGGAGCACCTACAATGAGCAGTTCTTC	TRBV11-2	TRBJ2-1	.	.
CASSERGSDTGELFF	TGTGCCAGCAGTGAACGGGGAAGCGACACCGGGGAGCTGTTTTTT	TRBV2	TRBJ2-2	.	.
CASSRDRGRGTEAFF	TGTGCCAGTTCCCGGGACAGGGGTCGGGGCACTGAAGCTTTCTTT	TRBV6-5	TRBJ1-1	TRBD1	.
CASNVGQGINYGYTF	TGTGCCAGCAACGTGGGACAGGGAATTAACTATGGCTACACCTTC	TRBV7-2	TRBJ1-2	TRBD1	.
CASRPGGAQETQYF	TGTGCCAGCAGACCCGGGGGGGCCCAAGAGACCCAGTACTTC	TRBV5-4	TRBJ2-5	TRBD2	.
CASRDRANTGELFF	TGTGCCAGCAGGGACAGGGCGAACACCGGGGAGCTGTTTTTT	TRBV27	TRBJ2-2	TRBD1	once
CASSFFQGADGYTF	TGTGCCAGCAGTTTTTTTCAGGGGGCGGATGGCTACACCTTC	TRBV27	TRBJ1-2	TRBD1	once
CASSRDRGREKLFF	TGTGCCAGCAGTAGGGACAGGGGTAGGGAAAAACTGTTTTTT	TRBV2	TRBJ1-4	TRBD1	.
CASSDRVNSGNTIYF	TGTGCCAGCAGTGACCGTGTAAACTCTGGAAACACCATATATTTT	TRBV25-1	TRBJ1-3	.	.
CASSLAPLWRKNIQYF	TGTGCCAGCAGCTTGGCCCCCCTTTGGCGGAAAAACATTCAGTACTTC	TRBV12-1	TRBJ2-4	.	.
CASSEGSGGKDSYNEQFF	TGCGCCAGCAGTGAGGGCTCGGGGGGGAAGGACTCCTACAATGAGCAGTTCTTC	TRBV10-1	TRBJ2-1	TRBD2	.
CASSQGLGGHYGYTF	TGTGCCAGCAGCCAAGGCCTCGGTGGGCACTATGGCTACACCTTC	TRBV3-1/TRBV3-2	TRBJ1-2	.	.
CASSYGGAPNEQFF	TGCGCCAGCAGCTACGGGGGGGCCCCAAATGAGCAGTTCTTC	TRBV5-1	TRBJ2-1	TRBD2	.
CASSPGTGGLYAFF	TGTGCCAGCTCACCTGGGACAGGAGGGCTGTATGCTTTCTTT	TRBV18	TRBJ1-1	TRBD1	.
CASSSGGIGDEKLFF	TGTGCCAGCAGTTCGGGGGGAATAGGGGATGAAAAACTGTTTTTT	TRBV28	TRBJ1-4	.	.
CASSRGQGGGWAFF	TGTGCCAGCAGCCGCGGACAGGGTGGAGGTTGGGCTTTCTTT	TRBV3-1/TRBV3-2	TRBJ1-1	TRBD1	.
CASSLWGEITDTQYF	TGTGCCAGCAGCTTATGGGGGGAGATCACAGATACGCAGTATTTT	TRBV13	TRBJ2-3	.	.
CASSRTGLTDTQYF	TGTGCCAGCAGCCGGACAGGTCTCACAGATACGCAGTATTTT	TRBV9	TRBJ2-3	TRBD1	once
CASSFGAPGEQFF	TGTGCCAGCAGCTTTGGGGCCCCCGGGGAGCAGTTCTTC	TRBV5-4	TRBJ2-1	.	.
CASSQECLAGVGQETQYF	TGCGCCAGCAGCCAAGAATGTCTAGCGGGGGTCGGGCAAGAGACCCAGTACTTC	TRBV4-1	TRBJ2-5	TRBD2	.
CASSRGLAEVNEQFF	TGTGCCAGTAGTAGGGGACTAGCGGAGGTCAATGAGCAGTTCTTC	TRBV19	TRBJ2-1	TRBD2	.
CASGLVPSGHEQYF	TGTGCTAGTGGTTTGGTTCCCTCAGGGCACGAGCAGTACTTC	TRBV12-5	TRBJ2-7	.	.
CSASRDTQYF	TGCAGTGCTAGCCGAGATACGCAGTATTTT	TRBV20-1	TRBJ2-3	.	.
CASQQGDRAGELFF	TGTGCCAGTCAGCAGGGGGATAGAGCCGGGGAGCTGTTTTTT	TRBV5-4	TRBJ2-2	TRBD1	.
CATSRQGLYTF	TGTGCCACCAGTCGACAGGGCCTCTACACCTTC	TRBV24-1	TRBJ1-2	TRBD1	.
CSVEGQGDTEAFF	TGCAGCGTTGAGGGACAGGGGGACACTGAAGCTTTCTTT	TRBV29-1	TRBJ1-1	TRBD1	.
CASSPGQLSYNEQFF	TGTGCCAGCAGCCCAGGACAGCTATCCTACAATGAGCAGTTCTTC	TRBV7-9	TRBJ2-1	.	.
CASSPWGQRNTEAFF	TGTGCCAGCAGCCCCTGGGGACAGAGGAACACTGAAGCTTTCTTT	TRBV6-5	TRBJ1-1	TRBD1	.
CASSPSQGVNTEAFF	TGTGCCAGCAGCCCATCGCAGGGCGTGAACACTGAAGCTTTCTTT	TRBV9	TRBJ1-1	.	few
CASSAPGQGTGAEQYF	TGTGCCAGCAGCGCCCCCGGACAGGGTACGGGAGCGGAGCAGTACTTC	TRBV9	TRBJ2-7	TRBD1	.
CASRRETNLNTEAFF	TGTGCCAGCAGAAGGGAGACCAACCTGAACACTGAAGCTTTCTTT	TRBV2	TRBJ1-1	.	.